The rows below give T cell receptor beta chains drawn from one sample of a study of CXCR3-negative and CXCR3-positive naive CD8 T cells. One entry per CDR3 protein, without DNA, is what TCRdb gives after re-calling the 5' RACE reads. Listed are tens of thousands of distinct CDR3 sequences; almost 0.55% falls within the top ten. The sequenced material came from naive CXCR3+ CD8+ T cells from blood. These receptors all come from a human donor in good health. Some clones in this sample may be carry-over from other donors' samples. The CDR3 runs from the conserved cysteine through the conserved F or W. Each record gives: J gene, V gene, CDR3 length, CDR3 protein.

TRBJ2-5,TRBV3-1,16,CASSPRTSGLQETQYF
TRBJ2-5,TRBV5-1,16,CASSLWTSGRKETQYF
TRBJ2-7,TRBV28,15,CASSPFGEISYEQYF
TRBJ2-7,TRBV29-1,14,CSVWAGTGGSEQYF
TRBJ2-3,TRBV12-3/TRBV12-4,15,CASSPGTTRGDTQYF
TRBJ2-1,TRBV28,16,CASSGGGGGLRSEQFF
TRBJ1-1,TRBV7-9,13,CASSIPGGTEAFF
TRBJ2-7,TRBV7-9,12,CASSFSRDEQYF
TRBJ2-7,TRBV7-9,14,CASSLGRGRHEQYF
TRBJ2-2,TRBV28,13,CASSSRGQGELFF
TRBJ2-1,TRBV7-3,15,CASSLSVAVDNEQFF
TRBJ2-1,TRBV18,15,CASSPQVGRDNEQFF
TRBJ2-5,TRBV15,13,CATSGTAKETQYF
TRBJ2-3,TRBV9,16,CASSPWTGSNTDTQYF
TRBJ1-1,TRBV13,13,CASSERPHTEAFF
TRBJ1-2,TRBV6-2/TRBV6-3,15,CASSPDLLGQRSYTF
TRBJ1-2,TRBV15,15,CATTSTTYSGYGYTF
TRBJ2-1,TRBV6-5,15,CASSYSSGRFNEQFF
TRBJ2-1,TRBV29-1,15,CSVQGLQLSYNEQFF
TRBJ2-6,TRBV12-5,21,CASVPAGTSGRAGSGANVLTF
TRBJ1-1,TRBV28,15,CASSFGRTGNTEAFF
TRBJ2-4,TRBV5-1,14,CASSVGDRADIQYF
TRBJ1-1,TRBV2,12,CANRLGNTEAFF
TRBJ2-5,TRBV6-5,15,CASNPVQGAQETQYF
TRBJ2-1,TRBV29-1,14,CSVADSSSYNEQFF
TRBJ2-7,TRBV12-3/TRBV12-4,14,CASSFLADSYEQYF
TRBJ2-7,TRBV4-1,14,CASSREETSYEQYF
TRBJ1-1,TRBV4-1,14,CASSQDLGNTEAFF
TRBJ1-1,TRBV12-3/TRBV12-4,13,CASRTVLYTEAFF
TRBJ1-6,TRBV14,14,CASSPLDGNSPLHF
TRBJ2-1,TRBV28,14,CASSPRGVFYEQFF
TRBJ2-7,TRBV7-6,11,CAVQASYEQYF
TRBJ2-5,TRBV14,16,CASSQESLAGGETQYF
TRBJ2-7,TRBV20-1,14,CSVSQELTSYEQYF
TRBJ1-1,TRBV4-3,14,CASSQDRTQIEAFF
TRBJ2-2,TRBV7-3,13,CASSLDWAGELFF
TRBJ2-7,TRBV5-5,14,CASSVEMQGYEQYF
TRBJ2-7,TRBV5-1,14,CASSPGDGLYEQYF
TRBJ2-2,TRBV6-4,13,CASSDEDAGELFF
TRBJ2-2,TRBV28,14,CASNLTPGTGELFF
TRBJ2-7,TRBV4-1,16,CASSQEGDKAAYEQYF
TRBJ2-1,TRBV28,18,CASSFRYSPRRRNNEQFF
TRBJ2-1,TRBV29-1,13,CSASPWDYNEQFF
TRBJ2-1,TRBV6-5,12,CASSSPGLSQFF
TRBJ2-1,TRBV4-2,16,CASSHARLAEEHEQFF
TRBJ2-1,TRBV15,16,CATSRDAGGSYNEQFF
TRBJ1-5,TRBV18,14,CASATGISNQPQHF
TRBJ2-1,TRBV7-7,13,CASSLAAGDEQFF
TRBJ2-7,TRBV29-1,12,CSAETGTHEQYF
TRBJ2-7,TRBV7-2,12,CASSLGSHEQYF
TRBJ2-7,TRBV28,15,CASSYRGELPYEQYF
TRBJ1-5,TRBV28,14,CASSNDTSNQPQHF
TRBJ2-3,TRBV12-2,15,CASRSTAGEGDTQYF
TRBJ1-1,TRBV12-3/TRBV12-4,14,CASSESLLNTEAFF
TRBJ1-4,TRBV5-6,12,CASSEVNEKLFF